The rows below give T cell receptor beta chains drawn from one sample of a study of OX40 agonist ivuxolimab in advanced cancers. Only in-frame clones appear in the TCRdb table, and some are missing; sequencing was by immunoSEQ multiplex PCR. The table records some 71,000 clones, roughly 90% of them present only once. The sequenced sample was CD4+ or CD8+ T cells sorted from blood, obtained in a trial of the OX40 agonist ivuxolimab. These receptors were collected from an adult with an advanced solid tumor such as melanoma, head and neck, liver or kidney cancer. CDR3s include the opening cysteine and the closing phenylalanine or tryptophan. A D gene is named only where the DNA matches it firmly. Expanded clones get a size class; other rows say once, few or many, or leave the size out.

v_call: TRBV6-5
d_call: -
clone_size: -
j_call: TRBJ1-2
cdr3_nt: TGTGCCAGCAGTTACTCAAGGGGGGCTAAAGGCTACACCTTC
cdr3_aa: CASSYSRGAKGYTF

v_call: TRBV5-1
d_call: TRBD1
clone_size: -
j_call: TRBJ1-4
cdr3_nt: TGCGCCAGCAGCTTGGCCGGGACAGACAATGAAAAACTGTTTTTT
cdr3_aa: CASSLAGTDNEKLFF

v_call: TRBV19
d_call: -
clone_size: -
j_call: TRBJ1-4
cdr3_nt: TGTGCCAGTAGCCGGGGGGAAAAACTGTTTTTT
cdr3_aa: CASSRGEKLFF

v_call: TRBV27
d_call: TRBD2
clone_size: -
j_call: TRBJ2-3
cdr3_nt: TGTGCCAGCAGTTCGCGACTAGCGGGGGGATTCACAGATACGCAGTATTTT
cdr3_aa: CASSSRLAGGFTDTQYF

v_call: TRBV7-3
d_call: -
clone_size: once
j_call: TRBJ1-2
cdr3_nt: TGTGCTGAGCAAAGGGTTGGCTACACCTTC
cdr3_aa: CAEQRVGYTF

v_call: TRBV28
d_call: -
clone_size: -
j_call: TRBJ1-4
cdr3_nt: TGTGCCAGCAGTTTCCCCCAGAGTGGGGGTAATGAAAAACTGTTTTTT
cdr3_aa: CASSFPQSGGNEKLFF

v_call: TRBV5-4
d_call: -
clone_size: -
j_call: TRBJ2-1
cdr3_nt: TGTGCCAGCAGCGGGGTTACAGGCTCCTACAATGAGCAGTTCTTC
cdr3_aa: CASSGVTGSYNEQFF

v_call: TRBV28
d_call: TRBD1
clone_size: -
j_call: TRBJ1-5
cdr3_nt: TGTGCCAGCGGAAGCGGACAGGGGGGTCAGCCCCAGCATTTT
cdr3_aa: CASGSGQGGQPQHF

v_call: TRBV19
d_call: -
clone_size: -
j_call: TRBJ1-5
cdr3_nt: TGTGCCAGTAGTGAACAGGCGAGCAATCAGCCCCAGCATTTT
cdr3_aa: CASSEQASNQPQHF

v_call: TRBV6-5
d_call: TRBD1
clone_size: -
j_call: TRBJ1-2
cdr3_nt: TGTGCCAGCAGTTCCCGGACAGGGAATGGCTATGGCTACACCTTC
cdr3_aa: CASSSRTGNGYGYTF

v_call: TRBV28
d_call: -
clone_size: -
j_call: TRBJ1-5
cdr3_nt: TGTGCCAGCACTAGAAGGCCCCCCCAGGGGCAGCCCCAGCATTTT
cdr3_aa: CASTRRPPQGQPQHF

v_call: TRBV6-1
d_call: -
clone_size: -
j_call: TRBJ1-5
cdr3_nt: TGTGCCAGCACCCCCTCAAGGCAACAGCCCCAGCATTTT
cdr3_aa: CASTPSRQQPQHF

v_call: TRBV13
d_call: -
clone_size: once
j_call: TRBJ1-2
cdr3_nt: TGTGCCAGCAGCTTAAAACTAGCAGGGACGGGCTACACCTTC
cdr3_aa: CASSLKLAGTGYTF

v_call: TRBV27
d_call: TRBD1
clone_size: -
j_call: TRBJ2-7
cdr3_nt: TGTGCCAGCAGTCCACGACAGGGCCTATGGGTAGCCTACGAGCAGTACTTC
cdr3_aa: CASSPRQGLWVAYEQYF

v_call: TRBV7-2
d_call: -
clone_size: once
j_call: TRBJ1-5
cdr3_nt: TGTGCCAGCAGCTTAAGTGACAGCGGCAATCAGCCCCAGCATTTT
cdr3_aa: CASSLSDSGNQPQHF

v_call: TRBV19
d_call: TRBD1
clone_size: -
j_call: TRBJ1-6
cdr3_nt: TGTGCCAGTAGTATAGAAGGAGGGACAGGAGTTTATAATTCACCCCTCCACTTT
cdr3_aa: CASSIEGGTGVYNSPLHF

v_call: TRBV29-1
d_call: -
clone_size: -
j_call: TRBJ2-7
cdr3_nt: TGCAGCGTTGGACTAAGCTCCTACGAGCAGTACTTC
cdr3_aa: CSVGLSSYEQYF

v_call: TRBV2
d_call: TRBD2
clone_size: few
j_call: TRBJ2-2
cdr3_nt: TGTGCCAGCAGTTCCCTAGCGGATTCCGCCGGGGAGCTGTTTTTT
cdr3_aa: CASSSLADSAGELFF

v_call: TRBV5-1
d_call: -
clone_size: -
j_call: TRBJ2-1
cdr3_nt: TGCGCCAGCAGCCTCGATGGGGACCCCTACAATGAGCAGTTCTTC
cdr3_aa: CASSLDGDPYNEQFF

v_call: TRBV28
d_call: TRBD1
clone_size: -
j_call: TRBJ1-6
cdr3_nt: TGTGCCAGCAGTGGAACAGGGGAGCCATCCTATAATTCACCCCTCCACTTT
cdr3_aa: CASSGTGEPSYNSPLHF

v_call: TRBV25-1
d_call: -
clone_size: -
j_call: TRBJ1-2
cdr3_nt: TGTGCCAGCAGTTCAGGGTATGGCTACACCTTC
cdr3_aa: CASSSGYGYTF

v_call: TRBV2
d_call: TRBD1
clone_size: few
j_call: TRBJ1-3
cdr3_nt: TGTGCCAGCAGTGAATTCGGGACCAGGGGGGACACCATATATTTT
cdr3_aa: CASSEFGTRGDTIYF

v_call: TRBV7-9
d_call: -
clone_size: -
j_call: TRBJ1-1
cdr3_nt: TGTGCCAGCAGCACTAGAGGGTCCGATGAAGCTTTCTTT
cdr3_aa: CASSTRGSDEAFF

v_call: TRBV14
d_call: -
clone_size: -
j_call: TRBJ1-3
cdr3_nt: TGTGCCAGCAGCGCCCTGGGAGCAGGGACTGGAAACACCATATATTTT
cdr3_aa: CASSALGAGTGNTIYF

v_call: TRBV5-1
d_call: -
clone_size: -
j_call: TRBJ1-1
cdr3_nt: TGTGCCAGCAGCTCCATCACGGGACGGTTGAACACTGAAGCTTTCTTT
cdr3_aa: CASSSITGRLNTEAFF

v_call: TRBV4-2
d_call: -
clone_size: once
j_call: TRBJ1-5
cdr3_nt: TGTGCCAGCAGCCAAGATGCGCTGAATCAGCCCCAGCATTTT
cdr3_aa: CASSQDALNQPQHF

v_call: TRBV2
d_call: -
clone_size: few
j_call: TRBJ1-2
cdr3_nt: TGTGCCAGCAACGGAGGGTCCCAGGGCGGAGGCTACACCTTC
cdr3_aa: CASNGGSQGGGYTF

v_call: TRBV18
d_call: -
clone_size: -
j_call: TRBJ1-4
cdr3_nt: TGTGCCAGCTCTCGTACACAGGGAATAGATGAAAAACTGTTTTTT
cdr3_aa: CASSRTQGIDEKLFF

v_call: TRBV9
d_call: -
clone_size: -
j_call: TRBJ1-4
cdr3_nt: TGTGCCAGCAGCGGGGCCATTAATGAAAAACTGTTTTTT
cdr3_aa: CASSGAINEKLFF

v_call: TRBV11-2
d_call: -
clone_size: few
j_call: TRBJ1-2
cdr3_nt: TGTGCCAGCAGCTTAGATGGGGGGACCCATGGCTACACCTTC
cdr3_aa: CASSLDGGTHGYTF

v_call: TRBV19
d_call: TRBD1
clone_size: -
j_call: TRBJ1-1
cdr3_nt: TGTGCCAGTAGTATTGGGACAGGGACTGAAGCTTTCTTT
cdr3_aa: CASSIGTGTEAFF

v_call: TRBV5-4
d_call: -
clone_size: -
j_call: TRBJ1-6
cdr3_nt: TGTGCCAGCAGCTTAGACGCGGGGAATTCACCCCTCCACTTT
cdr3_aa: CASSLDAGNSPLHF

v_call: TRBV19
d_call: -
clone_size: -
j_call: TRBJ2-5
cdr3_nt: TGTGCCAGTAGTATGAGGGCACACCGTCAAGAGACCCAGTACTTC
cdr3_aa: CASSMRAHRQETQYF

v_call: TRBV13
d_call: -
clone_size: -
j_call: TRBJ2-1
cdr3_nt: TGTGCCAGCAGACCCGCAACCTACAATGAGCAGTTCTTC
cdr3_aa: CASRPATYNEQFF

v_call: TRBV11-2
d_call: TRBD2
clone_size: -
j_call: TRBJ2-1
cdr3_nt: TGTGCCAGCAGCTTAGCGGGGGGGCACAATGAGCAGTTCTTC
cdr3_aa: CASSLAGGHNEQFF

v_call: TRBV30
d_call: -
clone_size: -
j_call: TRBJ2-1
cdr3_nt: TGTGCCTTCGGAGATAATGAGCAGTTCTTC
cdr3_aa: CAFGDNEQFF

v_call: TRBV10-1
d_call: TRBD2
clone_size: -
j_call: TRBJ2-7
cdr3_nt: TGCGCCACCCCGGGACTAGCGGGGGGCCCTCCCTCCTACGAGCAGTACTTC
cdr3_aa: CATPGLAGGPPSYEQYF

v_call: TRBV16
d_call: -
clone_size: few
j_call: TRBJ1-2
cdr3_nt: TGTGCCAGCAGAGGGCCATCCTATGGCTACACCTTC
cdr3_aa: CASRGPSYGYTF

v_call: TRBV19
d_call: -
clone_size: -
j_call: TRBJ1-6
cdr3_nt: TGTGCCAGTACCCAAGGCGGGACACTTAATTCACCCCTCCACTTT
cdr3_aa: CASTQGGTLNSPLHF

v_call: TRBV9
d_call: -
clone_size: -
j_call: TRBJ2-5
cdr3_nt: TGTGCCAGCAGCGTAGAAGAGACCCAGTACTTC
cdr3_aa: CASSVEETQYF

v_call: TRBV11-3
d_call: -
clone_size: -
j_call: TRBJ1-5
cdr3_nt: TGTGCCAGCAGCTTATGTATCAGGGCTAATCAGCCCCAGCATTTT
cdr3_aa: CASSLCIRANQPQHF

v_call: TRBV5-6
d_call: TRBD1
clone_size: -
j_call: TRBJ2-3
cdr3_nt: TGTGCCAGCAGCCCGCGGTCGACAGGGTTGGGTTTAGATACGCAGTATTTT
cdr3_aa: CASSPRSTGLGLDTQYF

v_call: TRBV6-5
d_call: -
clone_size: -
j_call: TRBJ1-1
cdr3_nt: TGTGCCAGCAGACCTCTCCGGGGGCGGGACACTGAAGCTTTCTTT
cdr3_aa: CASRPLRGRDTEAFF

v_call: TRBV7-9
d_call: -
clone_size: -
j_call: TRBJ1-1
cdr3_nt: TGTGCCAGCAGCTTCAAGGGAGACACTGAAGCTTTCTTT
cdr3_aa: CASSFKGDTEAFF

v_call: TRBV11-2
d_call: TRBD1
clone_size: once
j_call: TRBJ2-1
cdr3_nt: TGTGCCAGCAGCTCGAACTCGGGACAGGGCTACAATGAGCAGTTCTTC
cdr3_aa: CASSSNSGQGYNEQFF

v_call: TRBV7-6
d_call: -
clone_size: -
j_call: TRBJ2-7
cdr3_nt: TGTGCCAGCAGCCCGGGAACCTACGAGCAGTACTTC
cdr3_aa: CASSPGTYEQYF

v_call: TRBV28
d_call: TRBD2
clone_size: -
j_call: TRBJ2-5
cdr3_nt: TGTGCCGGCACTCTAGCGGGGACCCCCCGGGGAGAGACCCAGTACTTC
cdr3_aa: CAGTLAGTPRGETQYF

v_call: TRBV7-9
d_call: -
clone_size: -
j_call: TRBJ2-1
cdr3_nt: TGTGCCAGCAGCTTCGGACTGATCAATGAGCAGTTCTTC
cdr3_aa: CASSFGLINEQFF

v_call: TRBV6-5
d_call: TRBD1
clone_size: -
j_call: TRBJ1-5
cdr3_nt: TGTGCCAGCAGTACGGACAGGGGTTCGCGGCAGCCCCAGCATTTT
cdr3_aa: CASSTDRGSRQPQHF

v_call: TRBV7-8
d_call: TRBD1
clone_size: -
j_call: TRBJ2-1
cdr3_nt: TGTGCCAGCAGCTTATTCGGAACAGGGGGCTATGAGCAGTTCTTC
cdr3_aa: CASSLFGTGGYEQFF

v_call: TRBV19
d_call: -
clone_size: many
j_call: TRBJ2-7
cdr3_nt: TGTGCCAGTAGTCACGAACTTACAGGGCCCTACGAGCAGTACTTC
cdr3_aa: CASSHELTGPYEQYF

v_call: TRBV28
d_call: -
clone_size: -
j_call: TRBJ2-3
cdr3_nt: TGTGCCAGCAGTCTACTAGCAGGGTGGGAGGATACGCAGTATTTT
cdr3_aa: CASSLLAGWEDTQYF

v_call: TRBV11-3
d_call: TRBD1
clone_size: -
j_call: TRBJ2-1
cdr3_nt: TGTGCCAGCAGCTTATTGACAGGGGGTATTGGTGAGCAGTTCTTC
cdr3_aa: CASSLLTGGIGEQFF

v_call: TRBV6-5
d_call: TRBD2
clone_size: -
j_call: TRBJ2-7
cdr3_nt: TGTGCCAGCAGTAGGACTAGCGGGGACTCCTACGAGCAGTACTTC
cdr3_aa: CASSRTSGDSYEQYF

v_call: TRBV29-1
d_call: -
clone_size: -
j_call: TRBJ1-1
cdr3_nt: TGCAGCGTTGAACGTGGGGGCCGGCCTGGTGGTGAAGCTTTCTTT
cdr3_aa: CSVERGGRPGGEAFF

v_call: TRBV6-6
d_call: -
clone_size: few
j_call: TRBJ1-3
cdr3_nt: TGTGCCAGCTACGACTCTGGAAACACCATATATTTT
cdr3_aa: CASYDSGNTIYF

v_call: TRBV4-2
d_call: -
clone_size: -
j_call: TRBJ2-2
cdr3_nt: TGTGCCAGCAGCCAAGTGACCGGGGAGCTGTTTTTT
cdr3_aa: CASSQVTGELFF